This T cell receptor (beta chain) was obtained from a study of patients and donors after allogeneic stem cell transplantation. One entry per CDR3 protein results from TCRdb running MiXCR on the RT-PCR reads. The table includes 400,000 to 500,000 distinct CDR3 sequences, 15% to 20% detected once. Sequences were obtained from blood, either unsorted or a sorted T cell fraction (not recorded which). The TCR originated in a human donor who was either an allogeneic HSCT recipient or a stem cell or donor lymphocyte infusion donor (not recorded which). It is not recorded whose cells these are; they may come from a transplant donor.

CDR3 residues: CASSRGGFGKLFF. As DNA, the CDR3 is TGTGCCAGCAGCCGGGGGGGATTCGGAAAACTGTTTTTT. The chain couples TRBV7-2 to TRBJ1-4, with a weak D call TRBD1 (5 bases). Germline CDR1 and CDR2: SGHTA and FQGNSA. The V and J ends lost 5 bases and 10 bases respectively, with 14 bases between them. This CDR3 has 13 amino acids.